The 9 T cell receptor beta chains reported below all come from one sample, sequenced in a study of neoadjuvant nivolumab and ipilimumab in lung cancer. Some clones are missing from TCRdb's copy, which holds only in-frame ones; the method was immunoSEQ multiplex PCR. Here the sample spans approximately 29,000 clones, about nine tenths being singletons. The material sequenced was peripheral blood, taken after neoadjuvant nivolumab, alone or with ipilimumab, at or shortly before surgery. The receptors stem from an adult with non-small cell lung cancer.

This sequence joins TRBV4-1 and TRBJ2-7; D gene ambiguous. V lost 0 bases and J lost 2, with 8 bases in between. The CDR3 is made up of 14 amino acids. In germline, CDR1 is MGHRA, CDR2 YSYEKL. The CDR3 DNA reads TGCGCCAGCAGCCAAGATCTGGGCCCCTACGAGCAGTACTTC. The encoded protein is CASSQDLGPYEQYF.

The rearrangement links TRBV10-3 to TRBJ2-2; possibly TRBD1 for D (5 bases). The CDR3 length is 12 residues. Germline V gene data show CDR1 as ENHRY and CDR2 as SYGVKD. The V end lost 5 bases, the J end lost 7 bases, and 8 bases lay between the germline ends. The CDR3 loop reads CAISQGYGELFF. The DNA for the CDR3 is TGTGCCATCAGTCAGGGATACGGGGAGCTGTTTTTT.

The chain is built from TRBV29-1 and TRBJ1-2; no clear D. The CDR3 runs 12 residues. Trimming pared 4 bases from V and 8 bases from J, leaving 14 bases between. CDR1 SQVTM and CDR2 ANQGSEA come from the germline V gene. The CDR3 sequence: CSVVNSLGGYTF. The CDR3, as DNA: TGCAGCGTTGTGAACAGCCTCGGGGGCTACACCTTC.

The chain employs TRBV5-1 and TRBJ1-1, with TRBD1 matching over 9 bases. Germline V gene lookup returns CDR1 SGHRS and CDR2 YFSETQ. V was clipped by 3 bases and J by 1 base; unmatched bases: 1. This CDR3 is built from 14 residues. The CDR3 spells CASSSGQGNTEAFF. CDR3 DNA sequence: TGCGCCAGCAGCTCGGGACAGGGGAACACTGAAGCTTTCTTT. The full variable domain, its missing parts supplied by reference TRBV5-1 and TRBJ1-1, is KAGVTQTPRYLIKTRGQQVTLSCSPISGHRSVSWYQQTPGQGLQFLFEYFSETQRNKGNFPGRFSGRQFSNSRSEMNVSTLELGDSALYLCASSSGQGNTEAFFGQGTRLTVV.

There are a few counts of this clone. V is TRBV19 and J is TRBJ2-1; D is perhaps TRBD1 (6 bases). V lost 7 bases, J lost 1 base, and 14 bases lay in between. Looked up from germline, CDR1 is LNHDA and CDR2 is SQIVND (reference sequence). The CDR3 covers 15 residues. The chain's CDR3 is CASTTTGLSYNEQFF. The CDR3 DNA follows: TGTGCCAGTACCACGACAGGCCTATCCTACAATGAGCAGTTCTTC.

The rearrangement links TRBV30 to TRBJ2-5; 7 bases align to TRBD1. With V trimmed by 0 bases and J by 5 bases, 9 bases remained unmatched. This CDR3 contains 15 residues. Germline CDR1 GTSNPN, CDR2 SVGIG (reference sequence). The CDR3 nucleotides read TGTGCCTGGAGTGTGGGCGAGGGGGCAGAGGAGACCCAGTACTTC. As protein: CAWSVGEGAEETQYF.

CDR3 residues: CASSLAGGQSYYGYTF. DNA of the CDR3: TGTGCCAGCAGCTTAGCGGGGGGACAGTCTTACTATGGCTACACCTTC. The rearrangement uses TRBV7-9 and TRBJ1-2; 7 bases are a match to TRBD1. Germline V gives CDR1 SEHNR, CDR2 FQNEAQ (reference sequence). This CDR3 is 16 amino acids long. The J segment lost 3 bases and the V segment lost 0 bases, leaving 7 bases of the junction unmatched.

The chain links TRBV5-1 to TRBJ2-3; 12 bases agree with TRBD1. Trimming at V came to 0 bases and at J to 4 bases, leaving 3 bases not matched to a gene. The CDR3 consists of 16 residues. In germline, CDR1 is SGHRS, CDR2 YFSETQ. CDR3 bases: TGCGCCAGCAGCTTGGCCGGGACAGGGGGCTCAGATACGCAGTATTTT. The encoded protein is CASSLAGTGGSDTQYF.

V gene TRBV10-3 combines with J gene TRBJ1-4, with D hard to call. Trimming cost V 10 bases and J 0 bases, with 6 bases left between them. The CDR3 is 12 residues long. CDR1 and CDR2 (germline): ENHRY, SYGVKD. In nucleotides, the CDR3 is TGTGCCAACTCACCAACTAATGAAAAACTGTTTTTT. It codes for CANSPTNEKLFF.